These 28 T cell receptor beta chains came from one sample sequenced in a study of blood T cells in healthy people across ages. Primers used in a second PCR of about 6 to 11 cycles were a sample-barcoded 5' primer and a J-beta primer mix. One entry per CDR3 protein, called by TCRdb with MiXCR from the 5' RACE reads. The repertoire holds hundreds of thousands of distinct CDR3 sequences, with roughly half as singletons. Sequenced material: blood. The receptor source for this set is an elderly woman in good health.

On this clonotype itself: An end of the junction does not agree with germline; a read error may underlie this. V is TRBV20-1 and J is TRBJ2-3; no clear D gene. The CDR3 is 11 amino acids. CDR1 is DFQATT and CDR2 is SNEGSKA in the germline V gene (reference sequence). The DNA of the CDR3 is TGCAGTGCTGGAGAGACAGATACGCAGTATTTT. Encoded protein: CSAGETDTQYF.

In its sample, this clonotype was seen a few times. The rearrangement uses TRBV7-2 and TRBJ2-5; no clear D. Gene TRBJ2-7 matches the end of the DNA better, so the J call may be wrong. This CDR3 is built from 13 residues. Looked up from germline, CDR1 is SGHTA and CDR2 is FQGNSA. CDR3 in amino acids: CASSLGLVYEQYF. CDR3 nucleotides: TGTGCCAGCAGCTTAGGGCTAGTATACGAGCAGTACTTC.

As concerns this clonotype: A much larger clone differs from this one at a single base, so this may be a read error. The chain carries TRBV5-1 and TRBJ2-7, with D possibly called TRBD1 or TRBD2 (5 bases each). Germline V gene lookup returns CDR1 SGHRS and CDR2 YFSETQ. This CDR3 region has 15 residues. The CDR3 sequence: CASGLVGTIREEQYF. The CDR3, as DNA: TGCGCCAGCGGCTTGGTGGGGACGATAAGGGAGGAGCAGTACTTC.

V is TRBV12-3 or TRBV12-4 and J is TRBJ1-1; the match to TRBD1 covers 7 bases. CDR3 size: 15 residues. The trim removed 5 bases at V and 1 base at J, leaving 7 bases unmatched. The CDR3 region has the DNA TGTGCCAGCAGTGCGACGGGACAGTCGAACACTGAAGCTTTCTTT. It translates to CASSATGQSNTEAFF.

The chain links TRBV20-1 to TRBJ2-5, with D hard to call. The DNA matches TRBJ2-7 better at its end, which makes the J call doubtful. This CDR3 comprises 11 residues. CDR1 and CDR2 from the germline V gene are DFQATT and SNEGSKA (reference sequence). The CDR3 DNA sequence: TGCAGTGGTGCCAGATCCTACGAGCAGTACTTC. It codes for CSGARSYEQYF.

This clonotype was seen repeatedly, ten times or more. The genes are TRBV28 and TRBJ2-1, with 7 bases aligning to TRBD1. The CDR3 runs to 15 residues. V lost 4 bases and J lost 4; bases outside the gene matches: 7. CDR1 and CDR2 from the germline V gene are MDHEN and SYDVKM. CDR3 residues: CASSSLGRGYNEQFF. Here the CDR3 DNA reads TGTGCCAGCAGTTCCCTCGGCAGGGGGTACAATGAGCAGTTCTTC.

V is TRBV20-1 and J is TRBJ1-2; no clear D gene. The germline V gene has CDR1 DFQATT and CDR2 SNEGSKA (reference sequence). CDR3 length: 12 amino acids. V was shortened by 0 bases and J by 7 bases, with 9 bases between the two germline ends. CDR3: CSAREEGSGYTF. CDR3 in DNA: TGCAGTGCTAGAGAAGAAGGGTCTGGCTACACCTTC.

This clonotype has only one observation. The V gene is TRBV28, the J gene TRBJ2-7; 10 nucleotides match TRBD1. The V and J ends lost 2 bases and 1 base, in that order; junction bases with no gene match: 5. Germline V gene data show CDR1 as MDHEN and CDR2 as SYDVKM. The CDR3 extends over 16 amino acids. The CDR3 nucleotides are TGTGCCAGCAGTTTAGAAGGGACAGGGGCGTCCTACGAGCAGTACTTC. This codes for CASSLEGTGASYEQYF.

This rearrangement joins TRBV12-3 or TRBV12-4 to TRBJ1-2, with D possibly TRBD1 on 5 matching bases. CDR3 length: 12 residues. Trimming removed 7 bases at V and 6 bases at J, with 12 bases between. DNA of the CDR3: TGTGCCAGCATTTTCTTAGGGGATGGCTACACCTTC. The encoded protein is CASIFLGDGYTF.

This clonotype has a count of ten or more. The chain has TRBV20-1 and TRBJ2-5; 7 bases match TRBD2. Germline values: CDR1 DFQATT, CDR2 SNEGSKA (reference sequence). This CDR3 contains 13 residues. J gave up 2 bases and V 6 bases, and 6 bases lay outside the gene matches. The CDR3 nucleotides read TGCAGTGCCACCCGGGAGGTTCAAGAGACCCAGTACTTC. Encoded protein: CSATREVQETQYF.

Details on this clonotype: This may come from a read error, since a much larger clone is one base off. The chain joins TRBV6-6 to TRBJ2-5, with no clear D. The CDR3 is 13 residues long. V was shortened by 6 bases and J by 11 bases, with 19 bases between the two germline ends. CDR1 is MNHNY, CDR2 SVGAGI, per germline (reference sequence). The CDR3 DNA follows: TGTGCCAGCAGCCCCGCGTCGTACAAAGAGCAGTACTTC. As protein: CASSPASYKEQYF.

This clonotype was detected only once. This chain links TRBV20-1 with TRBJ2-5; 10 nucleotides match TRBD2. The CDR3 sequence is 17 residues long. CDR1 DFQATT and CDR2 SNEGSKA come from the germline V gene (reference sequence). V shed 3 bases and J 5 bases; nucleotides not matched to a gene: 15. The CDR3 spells CSASGVSGLAGVETQYF. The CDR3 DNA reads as TGCAGTGCTAGCGGGGTCTCTGGGCTAGCGGGAGTGGAGACCCAGTACTTC.

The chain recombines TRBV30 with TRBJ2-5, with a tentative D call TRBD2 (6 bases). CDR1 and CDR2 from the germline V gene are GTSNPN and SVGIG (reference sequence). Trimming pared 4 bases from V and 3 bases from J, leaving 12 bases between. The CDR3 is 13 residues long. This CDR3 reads CAWTGVGEETQYF. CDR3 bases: TGTGCCTGGACGGGAGTGGGGGAAGAGACCCAGTACTTC.

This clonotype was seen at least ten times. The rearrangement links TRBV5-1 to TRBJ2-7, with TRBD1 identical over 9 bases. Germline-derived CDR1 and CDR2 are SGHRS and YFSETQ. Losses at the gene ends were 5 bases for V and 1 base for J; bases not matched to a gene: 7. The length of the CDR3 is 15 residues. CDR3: CASSRDRDSSYEQYF. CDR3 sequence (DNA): TGCGCCAGCAGTCGGGACAGGGACTCTTCCTACGAGCAGTACTTC.

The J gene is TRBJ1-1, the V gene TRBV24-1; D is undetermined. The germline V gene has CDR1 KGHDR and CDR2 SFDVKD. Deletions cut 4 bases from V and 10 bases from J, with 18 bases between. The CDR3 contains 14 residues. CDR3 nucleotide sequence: TGTGCCACCAGTGACACCCTGGCGGTCGAAGGAGCTTTCTTT. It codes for CATSDTLAVEGAFF.

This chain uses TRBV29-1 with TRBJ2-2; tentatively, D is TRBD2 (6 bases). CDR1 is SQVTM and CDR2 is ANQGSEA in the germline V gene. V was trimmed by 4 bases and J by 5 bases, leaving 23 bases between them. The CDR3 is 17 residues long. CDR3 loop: CSVAEGSAHLQTGELFF. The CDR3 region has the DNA TGCAGCGTTGCGGAGGGTTCGGCCCATCTCCAAACCGGGGAGCTGTTTTTT.

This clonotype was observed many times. The DNA of the CDR3 is TGTGCCAGCCGGTCCCTTCAGGGAATCGATTCACCCCTCCACTTT. This encodes CASRSLQGIDSPLHF. This rearrangement joins TRBV6-1 to TRBJ1-6; maybe TRBD1 (5 bases). The V and J ends lost 8 bases and 8 bases respectively, with 19 bases between them. In germline, CDR1 is MNHNS, CDR2 SASEGT. The CDR3 is 15 residues long.

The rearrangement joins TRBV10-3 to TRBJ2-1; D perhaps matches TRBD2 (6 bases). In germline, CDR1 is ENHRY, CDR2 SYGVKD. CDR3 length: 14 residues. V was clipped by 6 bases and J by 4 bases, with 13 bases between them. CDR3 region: CAISDGGAYNEQFF. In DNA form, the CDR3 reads TGTGCCATCAGCGACGGAGGGGCATACAATGAGCAGTTCTTC.

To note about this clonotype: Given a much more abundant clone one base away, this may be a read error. The CDR3 region is CATRQSSYSEQFF. The DNA for the CDR3 is TGTGCCACCCGACAGAGCTCCTACAGTGAGCAGTTCTTC. The V call is TRBV24-1, the J call TRBJ2-1, with D possibly matching TRBD1 (5 bases). This CDR3 spans 13 amino acids. CDR1 KGHDR and CDR2 SFDVKD come from the germline V gene.

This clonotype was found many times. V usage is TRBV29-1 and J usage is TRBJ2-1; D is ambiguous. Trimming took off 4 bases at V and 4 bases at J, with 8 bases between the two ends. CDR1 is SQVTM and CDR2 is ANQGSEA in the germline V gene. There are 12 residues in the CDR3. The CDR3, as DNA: TGCAGCGTTGGCAACCCGTACAATGAGCAGTTCTTC. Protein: CSVGNPYNEQFF.

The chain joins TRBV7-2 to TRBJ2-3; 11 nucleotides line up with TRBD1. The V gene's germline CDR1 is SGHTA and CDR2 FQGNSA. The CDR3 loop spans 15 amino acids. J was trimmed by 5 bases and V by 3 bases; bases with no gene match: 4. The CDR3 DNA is TGTGCCAGCAGCTTGGGACAGGGGGGAATAGATACGCAGTATTTT. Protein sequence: CASSLGQGGIDTQYF.

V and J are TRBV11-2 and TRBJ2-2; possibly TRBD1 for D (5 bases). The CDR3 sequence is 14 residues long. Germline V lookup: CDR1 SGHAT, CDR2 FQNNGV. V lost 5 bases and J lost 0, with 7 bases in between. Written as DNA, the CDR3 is TGTGCCAGCAGCACACAGGCGAACACCGGGGAGCTGTTTTTT. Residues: CASSTQANTGELFF.

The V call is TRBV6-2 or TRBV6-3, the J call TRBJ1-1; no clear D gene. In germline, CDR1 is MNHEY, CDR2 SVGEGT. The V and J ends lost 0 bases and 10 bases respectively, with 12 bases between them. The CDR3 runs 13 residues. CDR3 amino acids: CASSYSTYHGAFF. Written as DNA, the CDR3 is TGTGCCAGCAGTTACTCGACATACCATGGAGCTTTCTTT.

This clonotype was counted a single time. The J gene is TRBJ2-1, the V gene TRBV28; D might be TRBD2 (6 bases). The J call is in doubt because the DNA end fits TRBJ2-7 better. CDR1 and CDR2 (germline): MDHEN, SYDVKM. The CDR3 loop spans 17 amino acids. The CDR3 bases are TGTGCCAGCAGTACACAAAGCGCCCTAAGGGGAGGCAATGAGCAGTACTTC. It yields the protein CASSTQSALRGGNEQYF.

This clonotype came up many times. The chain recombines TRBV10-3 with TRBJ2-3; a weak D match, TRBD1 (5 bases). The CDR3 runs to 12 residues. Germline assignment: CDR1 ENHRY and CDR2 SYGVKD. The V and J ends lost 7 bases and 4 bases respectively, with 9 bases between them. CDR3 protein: CAINQGPDTQYF. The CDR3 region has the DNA TGTGCCATCAACCAGGGTCCAGATACGCAGTATTTT.

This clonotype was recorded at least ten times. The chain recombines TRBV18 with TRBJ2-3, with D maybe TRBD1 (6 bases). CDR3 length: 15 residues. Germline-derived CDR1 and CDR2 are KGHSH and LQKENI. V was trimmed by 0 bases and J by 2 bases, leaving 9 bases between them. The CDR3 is CASSPPGQSTDTQYF. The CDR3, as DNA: TGTGCCAGCTCACCACCAGGACAGTCCACAGATACGCAGTATTTT.

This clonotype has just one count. CDR3 DNA sequence: TGTGCCAGCAGTGAGGAGTGGGATGCAGGTGATGGCTACACCTTC. Translation: CASSEEWDAGDGYTF. The gene calls are TRBV6-4 and TRBJ1-2; no clear D gene. The CDR3 runs to 15 residues. V lost 3 bases and J lost 6, with 17 bases in between. Germline CDR1 is MRHNA and CDR2 is SNTAGT.

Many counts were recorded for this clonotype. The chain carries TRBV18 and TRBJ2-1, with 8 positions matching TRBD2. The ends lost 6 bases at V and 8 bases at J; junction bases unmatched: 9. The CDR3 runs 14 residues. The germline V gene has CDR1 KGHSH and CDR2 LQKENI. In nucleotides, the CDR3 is TGTGCCAGCTCCCCCGGACTAGCTGGGGATGAGCAGTTCTTC. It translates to CASSPGLAGDEQFF.